This entry lists 30 T cell receptor beta chains sequenced from one sample in a study of long-term antiretroviral therapy in people with HIV. The assay, immunoSEQ v3.0, was run at survey level. Assay used: immunoSEQ multiplex PCR; TCRdb lists only in-frame clones, some missing. The repertoire holds about 17,000 clones, with more than 70% as singletons. The sample here was unsorted PBMCs, taken 6.9 years after starting antiretroviral therapy. These receptors all stem from a man aged 50-59 years with HIV.

This chain joins TRBV30 and TRBJ1-2; D possibly corresponds to TRBD1 (5 bases). CDR3 size: 12 residues. Trimming removed 1 base at V and 7 bases at J, with 10 bases between. In germline, CDR1 is GTSNPN, CDR2 SVGIG (reference sequence). Here the CDR3 DNA reads TGTGCCTGGAGTGAGGGCAGGGCTGGCTACACCTTC. Its protein product is CAWSEGRAGYTF.

The chain joins TRBV30 to TRBJ2-5; 13 bases align to TRBD2. CDR1 is GTSNPN, CDR2 SVGIG, per germline (reference sequence). This CDR3 spans 20 amino acids. V shed 5 bases and J 0 bases; nucleotides not matched to a gene: 18. CDR3: CAWDLPRPGLAGDHQETQYF. The CDR3 bases are TGTGCCTGGGACCTACCCCGACCCGGACTAGCGGGAGACCACCAAGAGACCCAGTACTTC.

A single count supports this clone. The chain carries TRBV4-2 and TRBJ2-7, with TRBD1 as a possible D gene (6 bases). V was clipped by 1 base and J by 3 bases, with 13 bases between them. Per germline, CDR1 LGHNA and CDR2 YNFKEQ. The CDR3 is 15 residues long. CDR3 in amino acids: CASSQVGQTIYEQYF. CDR3 in DNA: TGTGCCAGCAGCCAAGTAGGACAGACGATCTACGAGCAGTACTTC.

The J gene is TRBJ2-1, the V gene TRBV11-2; D is ambiguous. The CDR3 is 12 residues long. Germline V gene lookup returns CDR1 SGHAT and CDR2 FQNNGV. V lost 5 bases, J lost 4 bases, and 6 bases lay in between. CDR3 sequence (DNA): TGTGCCAGCAGCACTGTTTACAATGAGCAGTTCTTC. Its protein is CASSTVYNEQFF. The variable domain in full, completed from reference TRBV11-2 and TRBJ2-1, reads EAGVAQSPRYKIIEKRQSVAFWCNPISGHATLYWYQQILGQGPKLLIQFQNNGVVDDSQLPKDRFSAERLKGVDSTLKIQPAKLEDSAVYLCASSTVYNEQFFGPGTRLTVL.

This sequence joins TRBV5-6 and TRBJ2-7, with D possibly TRBD2 on 6 matching bases. Germline V lookup: CDR1 SGHDT, CDR2 YYEEEE. V was trimmed by 5 bases and J by 3 bases, leaving 15 bases between them. The CDR3 is 14 residues long. The CDR3 loop is CASSGAGRVYEQYF. As DNA, the CDR3 is TGTGCCAGCAGTGGGGCGGGGAGAGTCTACGAGCAGTACTTC.

In this sample, this clone is hyperexpanded. The V gene is TRBV6-4, the J gene TRBJ2-2; D ambiguous. CDR3 length equals 13 residues. The germline CDR1 and CDR2 sequences are MRHNA and SNTAGT. Trimming took off 2 bases at V and 4 bases at J, with 5 bases between the two ends. This chain's CDR3 is CASSDTTTGELFF. CDR3 DNA sequence: TGTGCCAGCAGTGACACAACCACCGGGGAGCTGTTTTTT.

The chain links TRBV30 to TRBJ2-1; D is undetermined. With 2 bases removed from V and 12 bases from J, the gap between germline ends came to 8 bases. CDR1 and CDR2 from the germline V gene are GTSNPN and SVGIG (reference sequence). CDR3 length: 10 amino acids. As DNA, the CDR3 is TGTGCCTGGAGTAGAGCGTCGCAGTTCTTC. Amino acid sequence: CAWSRASQFF.

The J gene is TRBJ2-7, the V gene TRBV6-5; TRBD2 matches 8 bases. The V gene's germline CDR1 is MNHEY and CDR2 SVGAGI. The junction had 6 bases not matched to a gene; V was cut back by 2 bases and J by 0 bases. The CDR3 has 16 residues. The CDR3 sequence is CASSYGSSGASYEQYF. The CDR3 DNA reads TGTGCCAGCAGTTACGGTAGTAGCGGGGCCTCCTACGAGCAGTACTTC.

CDR3 loop: CASSYGTGPYGYTF. CDR3 in DNA: TGTGCCAGCAGTTACGGGACAGGGCCCTATGGCTACACCTTC. The chain has TRBV6-6 and TRBJ1-2; 9 nucleotides align to TRBD1. This CDR3 spans 14 amino acids. Germline loops: CDR1 MNHNY, CDR2 SVGAGI (reference sequence). The V and J ends lost 2 bases and 4 bases, in that order; junction bases with no gene match: 2.

The genes are TRBV18 and TRBJ2-7; the D is unclear. There are 14 residues in the CDR3. The V end lost 0 bases, the J end lost 2 bases, and 8 bases lay between the germline ends. Germline V CDR1 and CDR2: KGHSH, LQKENI. This chain's CDR3 is CASSPPYGTYEQYF. CDR3 DNA: TGTGCCAGCTCACCACCTTATGGAACCTACGAGCAGTACTTC. The full variable domain, with the rest looked up from reference TRBV18 and TRBJ2-7, is NAGVMQNPRHLVRRRGQEARLRCSPMKGHSHVYWYRQLPEEGLKFMVYLQKENIIDESGMPKERFSAEFPKEGPSILRIQQVVRGDSAAYFCASSPPYGTYEQYFGPGTRLTVT.

The chain is built from TRBV6-1 and TRBJ1-1, with D possibly being TRBD1 (5 bases). V gave up 2 bases and J gave up 4 bases, with 14 bases separating them. The CDR3 runs to 15 residues. Germline V gene sequence: CDR1 MNHNS, CDR2 SASEGT. This chain's CDR3 is CASSETGMGGTEAFF. The CDR3 nucleotides are TGTGCCAGCAGTGAAACCGGGATGGGGGGCACTGAAGCTTTCTTT.

The DNA of the CDR3 is TGTGCCAGCAGCGTAGGGAGTAGCTTCCAATTCGAGACCCAGTACTTC. Residues: CASSVGSSFQFETQYF. The J gene is TRBJ2-5, the V gene TRBV9, with no clear D. V was trimmed by 0 bases and J by 5 bases, leaving 17 bases between them. The CDR3 runs 16 residues. Germline values: CDR1 SGDLS, CDR2 YYNGEE.

This rearrangement joins TRBV7-9 to TRBJ1-1; the D is unclear. Trimming took off 7 bases at V and 0 bases at J, with 6 bases between the two ends. The CDR3 extends over 12 amino acids. Germline CDR1 SEHNR, CDR2 FQNEAQ (reference sequence). CDR3 region: CASNWVNTEAFF. CDR3 nucleotide sequence: TGTGCCAGCAATTGGGTGAACACTGAAGCTTTCTTT. Complete variable domain (other parts from reference TRBV7-9 and TRBJ1-1): DTGVSQNPRHKITKRGQNVTFRCDPISEHNRLYWYRQTLGQGPEFLTYFQNEAQLEKSRLLSDRFSAERPKGSFSTLEIQRTEQGDSAMYLCASNWVNTEAFFGQGTRLTVV.

This clone was found once. The V gene is TRBV28, the J gene TRBJ1-5; 8 bases are a match to TRBD1. The CDR3 extends over 15 amino acids. V trimming: 3 bases; J trimming: 5 bases; junction bases outside the gene matches: 6. Germline CDR1 MDHEN, CDR2 SYDVKM. The CDR3: CASSFGTGKDQPQHF. CDR3 DNA sequence: TGTGCCAGCAGTTTTGGGACAGGAAAGGATCAGCCCCAGCATTTT.

The genes are TRBV5-1 and TRBJ1-6; D possibly corresponds to TRBD1 (6 bases). The germline gives CDR1 SGHRS, CDR2 YFSETQ. The ends were cut back, 1 base at V and 3 bases at J, with 14 bases in the middle. CDR3 length equals 17 residues. In DNA form, the CDR3 reads TGCGCCAGCAGCTTGATGCCGGTGGACAGCTATAATTCACCCCTCCACTTT. Translating it yields CASSLMPVDSYNSPLHF.

This clone appeared once. The CDR3 loop reads CASSPSGGGAEAFF. DNA for the CDR3: TGTGCCAGCTCACCCTCGGGGGGTGGGGCTGAAGCTTTCTTT. The chain couples TRBV18 to TRBJ1-1; D may be TRBD1 (5 bases). Germline V gene sequence: CDR1 KGHSH, CDR2 LQKENI. The CDR3 contains 14 residues. Between the trimmed V and J ends, which lost 3 bases and 6 bases, there was a span of 14 bases.

The chain links TRBV25-1 to TRBJ2-7; 8 bases are shared with TRBD1. Germline CDR1 MGHDK, CDR2 SYGVNS. This CDR3 is 14 amino acids long. Losses at the gene ends were 8 bases for V and 2 bases for J; bases not matched to a gene: 8. This chain's CDR3 is CASAVGTGPYEQYF. DNA for the CDR3: TGTGCCAGCGCAGTTGGGACAGGTCCCTACGAGCAGTACTTC.

The chain couples TRBV19 to TRBJ2-2; no clear D. The CDR3 covers 13 residues. From germline, CDR1 is LNHDA and CDR2 SQIVND (reference sequence). Trimming shortened V by 3 bases and J by 7 bases, and 9 bases separated the two germline ends. CDR3 sequence (DNA): TGTGCCAGTAGTATCGTTAAGAACGGGGAGCTGTTTTTT. As protein: CASSIVKNGELFF.

V is TRBV10-3 and J is TRBJ1-1; a possible D gene is TRBD1 (5 bases). The CDR3 has 13 residues. The V end lost 9 bases, the J end lost 2 bases, and 13 bases lay between the germline ends. The germline V gene has CDR1 ENHRY and CDR2 SYGVKD. The CDR3 loop reads CAILGGGNTEAFF. CDR3 in DNA: TGTGCCATACTGGGGGGAGGAAACACTGAAGCTTTCTTT.

This chain connects TRBV9 to TRBJ2-7; 8 bases are shared with TRBD1. The CDR3 is 15 residues long. Germline assignment: CDR1 SGDLS and CDR2 YYNGEE. Trimming took 4 bases from V and 0 from J; bases not matched to a gene: 6. The CDR3 reads CASSPRDRPSYEQYF. The CDR3 region has the DNA TGTGCCAGCAGCCCGCGGGACAGGCCCTCCTACGAGCAGTACTTC.

The chain combines TRBV2 with TRBJ1-4; no firm D call. The CDR3 sequence is 14 residues long. V dropped 0 bases and J dropped 8 bases, with 10 bases sitting between them. CDR1 SNHLY and CDR2 FYNNEI come from the germline V gene. The CDR3 DNA reads as TGTGCCAGCAGTGAAGCTAATGCCGTAGAAAAACTGTTTTTT. Its protein product is CASSEANAVEKLFF.

This chain links TRBV27 with TRBJ2-3; 7 positions match TRBD1. Germline CDR1 reads MNHEY; CDR2 reads SMNVEV (reference sequence). The trim removed 6 bases at V and 2 bases at J, leaving 5 bases unmatched. The CDR3 totals 14 residues. The chain's CDR3 is CASRWGQPTDTQYF. The CDR3 coding sequence is TGTGCCAGCAGGTGGGGACAGCCCACAGATACGCAGTATTTT.

This rearrangement joins TRBV7-8 to TRBJ2-1, with D uncertain. V lost 5 bases to trimming and J lost 7 bases, with 18 bases between them. This CDR3 has 15 residues. Germline lookup yields CDR1 SGHVS and CDR2 FQNEAQ. Written as DNA, the CDR3 is TGTGCCAGCAGCCCTCGGACCCTCGTCAGTAATGAGCAGTTCTTC. Translating it yields CASSPRTLVSNEQFF.

This chain links TRBV13 with TRBJ2-1; TRBD2 agrees at 13 bases. The CDR3 covers 17 residues. Germline loops: CDR1 PRHDT, CDR2 FYEKMQ (reference sequence). V shed 3 bases, J shed 9 bases, and the junction held 11 bases outside the gene matches. In DNA, the CDR3 is TGTGCCAGCAGCTTTACTGGACTAGCGGGAGATATGGGTGAGCAGTTCTTC. This gives the protein CASSFTGLAGDMGEQFF.

This sequence joins TRBV6-1 and TRBJ1-2, with D unresolved. V was shortened by 1 base and J by 7 bases, with 13 bases between the two germline ends. CDR1 is MNHNS, CDR2 SASEGT, per germline. The CDR3 contains 14 residues. CDR3 nucleotide sequence: TGTGCCAGCAGTGAAGGGATGGACGTCGGTGGCTACACCTTC. Translated, it gives CASSEGMDVGGYTF.

The CDR3 is CASSPDSTNTEAFF. CDR3 nucleotides: TGTGCCAGTAGTCCCGACAGTACCAACACTGAAGCTTTCTTT. The gene calls are TRBV19 and TRBJ1-1, with D perhaps matching TRBD1 (5 bases). Germline CDR1 is LNHDA and CDR2 is SQIVND (reference sequence). This CDR3 comprises 14 residues. V was trimmed by 5 bases and J by 2 bases, leaving 12 bases between them.

The V call is TRBV7-2, the J call TRBJ2-7; D gene unclear. The CDR3 contains 14 residues. Per the germline V gene, CDR1 is SGHTA and CDR2 is FQGNSA. V was trimmed by 2 bases and J by 7 bases, leaving 15 bases between them. CDR3 region: CASSLKGLDREQYF. CDR3 DNA sequence: TGTGCCAGCAGCTTAAAAGGGTTAGATAGGGAGCAGTACTTC.

The genes are TRBV30 and TRBJ1-1; no firm D call. This CDR3 comprises 14 residues. V dropped 3 bases and J dropped 4 bases, with 15 bases sitting between them. The germline V gene has CDR1 GTSNPN and CDR2 SVGIG (reference sequence). The CDR3 sequence is CAWRRQGRSTEAFF. The CDR3 DNA follows: TGTGCCTGGAGAAGACAAGGGCGTAGCACTGAAGCTTTCTTT.

J is TRBJ1-1 and V is TRBV29-1, with TRBD1 matching over 10 bases. The CDR3 consists of 13 residues. The V segment lost 4 bases and the J segment 4 bases; nucleotides outside the gene matches: 3. Germline V gene sequence: CDR1 SQVTM, CDR2 ANQGSEA. CDR3 residues: CSVGGQGFTEAFF. For the CDR3, the DNA is TGCAGCGTTGGGGGACAGGGGTTCACTGAAGCTTTCTTT.

The chain has TRBV28 and TRBJ2-3, with 7 bases that match TRBD2. Looked up from germline, CDR1 is MDHEN and CDR2 is SYDVKM. V lost 7 bases, J lost 5 bases, and 6 bases stayed unmatched. The CDR3 is 13 residues long. The CDR3 DNA is TGTGCCAGCAACCGGGGAGGGCTAGATACGCAGTATTTT. Its protein is CASNRGGLDTQYF. Full variable domain (outside the CDR3, taken from reference TRBV28 and TRBJ2-3): DVKVTQSSRYLVKRTGEKVFLECVQDMDHENMFWYRQDPGLGLRLIYFSYDVKMKEKGDIPEGYSVSREKKERFSLILESASTNQTSMYLCASNRGGLDTQYFGPGTRLTVL.